This T cell receptor beta chain was found in a study of T cell responses to AZD1222 COVID-19 vaccine. The data were produced by immunoSEQ multiplex PCR, yet TCRdb's version contains in-frame clones alone and is incomplete. The table shows 70,000 to 95,000 clones, with roughly 89% occurring only once. Overall study results and limits: Possibly, clonal diversity was underestimated; donors were largely white British and included more females. Unmutated variant regions are reportedly the target of nearly half of TCRs that are spike-specific.

This clone was picked up a small number of times. Its antigen is still unknown. The CDR3 loop spans 14 amino acids. Germline lookup yields CDR1 SGDLS and CDR2 YYNGEE. V was pared by 4 bases and J by 6 bases, with 17 bases between. Sequencing used peripheral blood, obtained on day 0 of MenACWY control vaccination. This TCR was recovered from an adult in good health. This chain links TRBV9 with TRBJ2-7; D possibly corresponds to TRBD2 (6 bases). The CDR3 DNA is TGTGCCAGCAGCCGAGCAGGAGGGAATGGCGAGCAGTACTTC. It translates to CASSRAGGNGEQYF.